The 12 T cell receptor beta chains in this list originate from one sample, sequenced in a study of blood T cell repertoires in COVID-19. TCRdb keeps only in-frame clones here, not all; method: immunoSEQ multiplex PCR. The sample yields approximately 220,000 clones, roughly nine tenths seen once. The sample taken for sequencing was PBMCs or T cells enriched from blood (not recorded which). These TCRs come from a woman between 18 and 29 years old in a cohort exposed to, infected with or recovered from COVID-19 (not recorded which).

This chain links TRBV5-4 with TRBJ1-4, with D possibly matching TRBD1 (5 bases). V gave up 0 bases and J gave up 7 bases, with 10 bases separating them. CDR3 size: 14 residues. The germline V gene encodes CDR1 SGHNT and CDR2 YYREEE (reference sequence). CDR3 bases: TGTGCCAGCAGCTTGGGGGGCGAGAGTGAAAAACTGTTTTTT. It translates to CASSLGGESEKLFF. The full variable domain, completed using reference TRBV5-4 and TRBJ1-4, is ETGVTQSPTHLIKTRGQQVTLRCSSQSGHNTVSWYQQALGQGPQFIFQYYREEENGRGNFPPRFSGLQFPNYSSELNVNALELDDSALYLCASSLGGESEKLFFGSGTQLSVL.

This chain joins TRBV6-5 and TRBJ1-1; D call uncertain. Per germline, CDR1 MNHEY and CDR2 SVGAGI. V gave up 6 bases and J gave up 4 bases, with 18 bases separating them. The CDR3 runs to 15 residues. CDR3 nucleotide sequence: TGTGCCAGCAGCGCGGGCCGCCAACGGACCACTGAAGCTTTCTTT. Protein: CASSAGRQRTTEAFF.

The chain links TRBV7-8 to TRBJ2-3; TRBD1 might be the D (5 bases). This CDR3 comprises 14 residues. Trimming cost V 0 bases and J 10 bases, with 14 bases left between them. Per germline, CDR1 SGHVS and CDR2 FQNEAQ. DNA for the CDR3: TGTGCCAGCAGCTTAGCGGGTATAAGGGGCGCGCAGTATTTT. Its translation is CASSLAGIRGAQYF.

The chain employs TRBV7-2 and TRBJ1-1, with 8 bases matching TRBD1. CDR3 size: 14 residues. The J segment lost 6 bases and the V segment lost 5 bases, leaving 8 bases of the junction unmatched. The germline gives CDR1 SGHTA, CDR2 FQGNSA. As DNA, the CDR3 is TGTGCCAGCAGCCCAAGGCAGGGGGCTCCTGAAGCTTTCTTT. Protein product: CASSPRQGAPEAFF.

The chain links TRBV10-3 to TRBJ1-3; maybe TRBD1 (5 bases). This CDR3 has 15 amino acids. From germline, CDR1 is ENHRY and CDR2 SYGVKD. Trimming pared 6 bases from V and 4 bases from J, leaving 16 bases between. The CDR3 DNA sequence: TGTGCCATCAGGAAGTTAGGGGTACAAGGAAACACCATATATTTT. This encodes CAIRKLGVQGNTIYF.

Concerning this clone itself: Other nucleotide sequences in the sample specify the same CDR3. The chain combines TRBV7-9 with TRBJ1-6; perhaps TRBD1 as D (5 bases). The V end was cut by 2 bases, the J end by 7 bases, with 6 bases between. The CDR3 consists of 13 residues. In germline, CDR1 is SEHNR, CDR2 FQNEAQ (reference sequence). Written as DNA, the CDR3 is TGTGCCAGCAGCTTACAGGGAAATTCACCCCTCCACTTT. Its translation: CASSLQGNSPLHF. The full variable domain, its missing parts supplied by reference TRBV7-9 and TRBJ1-6, is DTGVSQNPRHKITKRGQNVTFRCDPISEHNRLYWYRQTLGQGPEFLTYFQNEAQLEKSRLLSDRFSAERPKGSFSTLEIQRTEQGDSAMYLCASSLQGNSPLHFGNGTRLTVT.

The chain is built from TRBV7-8 and TRBJ2-6, with TRBD2 identical over 7 bases. Germline CDR1 SGHVS, CDR2 FQNEAQ. The CDR3 consists of 18 residues. V lost 5 bases, J lost 2 bases, and 12 bases stayed unmatched. CDR3 amino acids: CASSNPPSGAPGANVLTF. In DNA form, the CDR3 reads TGTGCCAGCAGCAACCCGCCGAGCGGGGCCCCTGGGGCCAACGTCCTGACTTTC.

This clone has only one observation. The chain uses TRBV24-1 and TRBJ1-2; a possible D gene is TRBD1 (6 bases). This CDR3 is 17 amino acids long. Germline CDR1 and CDR2: KGHDR and SFDVKD. V was clipped by 3 bases and J by 6 bases, with 22 bases between them. The chain's CDR3 is CATSDLSGGGRLDGYTF. In DNA, the CDR3 is TGTGCCACCAGTGATCTATCCGGGGGGGGCCGTTTGGATGGCTACACCTTC.

This rearrangement joins TRBV6-1 to TRBJ2-5, with a possible D match to TRBD2 (7 bases). V gave up 3 bases and J gave up 5 bases, with 16 bases separating them. Germline V gives CDR1 MNHNS, CDR2 SASEGT. The CDR3 runs to 15 residues. The chain's CDR3 is CASSDKEGEGETQYF. Written as DNA, the CDR3 is TGTGCCAGCAGTGACAAAGAGGGGGAGGGGGAGACCCAGTACTTC.

The chain is built from TRBV11-3 and TRBJ1-5, with D perhaps matching TRBD1 (5 bases). The V and J ends lost 9 bases and 5 bases respectively, with 11 bases between them. The CDR3 totals 12 residues. In germline, CDR1 is SGHNT, CDR2 YENEEA. CDR3 bases: TGTGCCAGGGGGGACTACGATCAGCCCCAGCATTTT. Protein product: CARGDYDQPQHF.

The CDR3 reads CASSEEISSGIQETQYF. The CDR3 coding sequence is TGTGCCAGCAGTGAAGAGATATCTTCAGGGATCCAAGAGACCCAGTACTTC. The V gene is TRBV2, the J gene TRBJ2-5, with D maybe TRBD1 (5 bases). The ends were cut back, 1 base at V and 1 base at J, with 16 bases in the middle. The germline V gene encodes CDR1 SNHLY and CDR2 FYNNEI. The CDR3 is made up of 17 amino acids.

The chain carries TRBV11-3 and TRBJ1-1, with TRBD1 as a possible D gene (5 bases). This CDR3 has 13 amino acids. Trimming took 3 bases from V and 8 from J, leaving 13 bases between them. CDR1 SGHNT and CDR2 YENEEA come from the germline V gene. CDR3 sequence reads: CASSLGISGEAFF. DNA for the CDR3: TGTGCCAGCAGCTTGGGGATTTCAGGGGAAGCTTTCTTT.